This paragraph reports one T cell receptor (beta chain). This entry comes from a study of blood T cell repertoires in COVID-19. On the study more broadly: The United States, Italy and Spain were the sources of the acute and convalescent COVID-19 samples. Sample material is recorded as cDNA or gDNA derived from T cells, B-cell-depleted T cells, or PBMCs.

CDR1 and CDR2 from the germline V gene are MNHEY and SMNVEV (reference sequence). This CDR3 spans 16 amino acids. V lost 3 bases and J 3 bases, leaving 12 bases between the germline ends. Authors' data handling: Nucleated cell counts were estimated from reference gene primer amplification. The protocol was immunoSEQ multiplex PCR, while the TCRdb copy is restricted to in-frame clones and leaves out a portion. From that table come the V and J calls and clone size; the DNA was used to work out D and trimming. Among about 110,000 clones listed, just under 90% were seen once. This rearrangement joins TRBV27 to TRBJ1-6; D perhaps matches TRBD1 (5 bases). The sequenced sample was peripheral blood. This sequence was found in a woman between 45 and 65 years old with acute or convalescent COVID-19. The CDR3 nucleotides are TGTGCCAGCAGTTTTTATGGTACAGGCTATAATTCACCCCTCCACTTT. Protein sequence: CASSFYGTGYNSPLHF.